This is a list of T cell receptor beta chains from one sample in a study of shared clonotypes between healthy human individuals. The protocol was immunoSEQ multiplex PCR, while the TCRdb copy is restricted to in-frame clones and leaves out a portion. The sample yields a few hundred thousand clones, 65% to 80% seen once. Sequenced material: PBMCs. The receptors shown here come from a middle-aged woman in good health. Some clones in this sample may be carry-over from other donors' samples. Both conserved end residues are part of each CDR3. The order of the fields is CDR3 DNA, CDR3 protein, J gene, clone size, D gene, V gene, CDR3 length. D genes are given only for firm matches. The size field is filled for only some rows; it gives once, few, many or a size class.

CDR3 DNA: TGTGCCAGCAGTCCTACAGGGTTCCTGAACACTGAAGCTTTCTTT
CDR3 protein: CASSPTGFLNTEAFF
J gene: TRBJ1-1
clone size: -
D gene: -
V gene: TRBV28
CDR3 length: 15

CDR3 DNA: TGTGCCAGCAGTTACGGAGGCGAGCAGTACTTC
CDR3 protein: CASSYGGEQYF
J gene: TRBJ2-7
clone size: -
D gene: -
V gene: TRBV6-5
CDR3 length: 11

CDR3 DNA: TGCGCCAGCAGCCAAGATGTGACTAGCGGGGCCTCCTACGAGCAGTACTTC
CDR3 protein: CASSQDVTSGASYEQYF
J gene: TRBJ2-7
clone size: -
D gene: TRBD2
V gene: TRBV4-1
CDR3 length: 17

CDR3 DNA: TGTGCCAGCAGTTTACGTCGGGGGCTGGAGACCCAGTACTTC
CDR3 protein: CASSLRRGLETQYF
J gene: TRBJ2-5
clone size: once
D gene: -
V gene: TRBV28
CDR3 length: 14

CDR3 DNA: TGTGCCAGTAGTATAGAGATTACTAGCGACAAACGCAACGAGCAGTACTTC
CDR3 protein: CASSIEITSDKRNEQYF
J gene: TRBJ2-7
clone size: -
D gene: TRBD2
V gene: TRBV19
CDR3 length: 17

CDR3 DNA: TGTGCCAGCTCAAACGGGGGGAAGAACACTGAAGCTTTCTTT
CDR3 protein: CASSNGGKNTEAFF
J gene: TRBJ1-1
clone size: -
D gene: -
V gene: TRBV18
CDR3 length: 14

CDR3 DNA: TGTGCCAGCAGTTTATCAGGGCTCAATCAGCCCCAGCATTTT
CDR3 protein: CASSLSGLNQPQHF
J gene: TRBJ1-5
clone size: -
D gene: -
V gene: TRBV28
CDR3 length: 14

CDR3 DNA: TGTGCCAGCAGTTATGGCATCTCCGGAAACACCATATATTTT
CDR3 protein: CASSYGISGNTIYF
J gene: TRBJ1-3
clone size: -
D gene: -
V gene: TRBV6-6
CDR3 length: 14

CDR3 DNA: TGTGCCAGCAGCGTAGGCTCAGAGTACGACACTGAAGCTTTCTTT
CDR3 protein: CASSVGSEYDTEAFF
J gene: TRBJ1-1
clone size: few
D gene: -
V gene: TRBV9
CDR3 length: 15

CDR3 DNA: TGTGCCAGCAGTATTTCTGGAGAAGTTACAATGAGGCAGTTCTTC
CDR3 protein: CASSISGEVTMRQFF
J gene: TRBJ2-1
clone size: -
D gene: -
V gene: TRBV27
CDR3 length: 15

CDR3 DNA: TGTGCCAGCAGTGAAGCGGAGGTGTATCAGTACTTC
CDR3 protein: CASSEAEVYQYF
J gene: TRBJ2-7
clone size: -
D gene: -
V gene: TRBV6-1
CDR3 length: 12

CDR3 DNA: TGTGCCAGCAGCTTAGCGGGGGTGAACACTGAAGCTTTCTTT
CDR3 protein: CASSLAGVNTEAFF
J gene: TRBJ1-1
clone size: -
D gene: -
V gene: TRBV11-1
CDR3 length: 14

CDR3 DNA: TGTGCCAGCAGTTTCCGTCAGGGAGGGCAGCCCCAGCATTTT
CDR3 protein: CASSFRQGGQPQHF
J gene: TRBJ1-5
clone size: -
D gene: -
V gene: TRBV27
CDR3 length: 14

CDR3 DNA: TGTGCCATCAGTGACAGCGCAGGGGAAGAGACCCAGTACTTC
CDR3 protein: CAISDSAGEETQYF
J gene: TRBJ2-5
clone size: -
D gene: -
V gene: TRBV10-3
CDR3 length: 14

CDR3 DNA: TGTGCCAGCAGCTTAGTTCACGAGCAGTACTTC
CDR3 protein: CASSLVHEQYF
J gene: TRBJ2-7
clone size: -
D gene: -
V gene: TRBV7-2
CDR3 length: 11

CDR3 DNA: TGTGCCAGCAGCTTAGTTGCTAGCGGGAGGGGTGAGACCCAGTACTTC
CDR3 protein: CASSLVASGRGETQYF
J gene: TRBJ2-5
clone size: few
D gene: TRBD2
V gene: TRBV7-2
CDR3 length: 16

CDR3 DNA: TGTGCCAGCAGTGAAGCTTCTTCGGAATACTATGGCTACACCTTC
CDR3 protein: CASSEASSEYYGYTF
J gene: TRBJ1-2
clone size: -
D gene: -
V gene: TRBV2
CDR3 length: 15

CDR3 DNA: TGTGCCAGCAGTTTCCGGACAGGGGACCAAGCTTTCTTT
CDR3 protein: CASSFRTGDQAFF
J gene: TRBJ1-1
clone size: -
D gene: TRBD1
V gene: TRBV27
CDR3 length: 13

CDR3 DNA: TGTGCCAGCAGTTTCACCGGGCCCACAGATACGCAGTATTTT
CDR3 protein: CASSFTGPTDTQYF
J gene: TRBJ2-3
clone size: -
D gene: -
V gene: TRBV28
CDR3 length: 14

CDR3 DNA: TGTGCCAGCAGAGCGGGACAGGGGTCCTATGGCTACACCTTC
CDR3 protein: CASRAGQGSYGYTF
J gene: TRBJ1-2
clone size: -
D gene: TRBD1
V gene: TRBV2
CDR3 length: 14

CDR3 DNA: TGTGCCAGCAGCTCAGGGGCGGGAGGGAGCACAGATACGCAGTATTTT
CDR3 protein: CASSSGAGGSTDTQYF
J gene: TRBJ2-3
clone size: few
D gene: TRBD2
V gene: TRBV7-2
CDR3 length: 16

CDR3 DNA: TGTGCCAGCAGCTTAGAAGGGGGCGATCAGCCCCAGCATTTT
CDR3 protein: CASSLEGGDQPQHF
J gene: TRBJ1-5
clone size: -
D gene: TRBD1
V gene: TRBV7-2
CDR3 length: 14